This T cell receptor beta chain is drawn from a study of vaccination effects on CD4 cells after COVID-19. Study-wide context: Within the ViraFEST assay, antigen-specific CD4+ T cells underwent expansion with viral peptide pools prior to sequencing.

CDR3 length: 14 residues. Trimming removed 2 bases at V and 5 bases at J, with 9 bases between. CDR1 and CDR2 (germline): MNHNY, SVGAGI (reference sequence). Measured with immunoSEQ multiplex PCR; TCRdb has only the in-frame clones, and not every one. The profile covers about 34,000 clones, with roughly four fifths appearing a single time and more than 6.5% taken by the ten largest. Comments on this clone: Its specificity is not known.

Scientists isolated CD4+ T cells after a roughly ten-day culture period ended. Confirmation by PCR established that the person had SARS-CoV-2 infection between March and December 2020. Subjects were given two BNT162b2 or mRNA-1273 vaccine doses. The sequencing used CD4+ T cells from PBMCs cultured without peptide, collected after COVID-19 vaccination. The sequence was obtained from a human donor who had a prior SARS-CoV-2 infection. This chain joins TRBV6-6 and TRBJ2-2; possible D gene TRBD1, 5 bases. Here the CDR3 reads CASSYRPGTGELFF. CDR3 DNA: TGTGCCAGCAGTTACCGACCAGGGACCGGGGAGCTGTTTTTT.